This TCR beta chain was obtained from a study of response to subunit inactivated influenza vaccine. Study results and limitations: A suggestion made by the authors is that each seasonal influenza vaccination recruits few new T cells.

This clonotype was seen many times. Its antigen remains unidentified. TCRdb reanalysed the RT-PCR reads using MiXCR and keeps one entry per CDR3 protein. Among almost 600,000 distinct CDR3 sequences, 14% were seen once, and the ten largest hold over 8.5%. This sample comprised PBMCs from blood, obtained roughly 13 days after vaccination. The source is a man aged 50 to 59 who received an inactivated influenza vaccine.

The CDR3, as DNA: TGCAGTGCTAGAGACAATTCCAGGGAGATAGAGACCCAGTACTTC. Its protein is CSARDNSREIETQYF. The V and J genes are TRBV20-1 and TRBJ2-5, with D possibly being TRBD1 or TRBD2 (5 bases each). The CDR3 has 15 amino acids. CDR1 is DFQATT, CDR2 SNEGSKA, per germline (reference sequence). V was clipped by 0 bases and J by 4 bases, with 15 bases between them.